Listed below are T cell receptor beta chains from one sample, sequenced in a study of a mutant IDH1 vaccine in newly diagnosed glioma. Only in-frame clones appear in the TCRdb table, and some are missing; sequencing was by immunoSEQ multiplex PCR. The table has around 40,000 clones, more than 80% seen once. Antigen specificity for these receptors is unknown. This specimen consisted of PBMCs, obtained from a glioma patient whose treatment included an IDH1 peptide vaccine. These receptors were taken from a man between 35 and 55 years old with glioma. Each CDR3 is given without its conserved first and last residue. Only some rows state a clone size, as once, few, many or a class for expanded clones.

clone size: NA; J gene: TRBJ1-6; V gene: TRBV6-1; CDR3 protein: ASSESGTGSSSPLH
clone size: NA; J gene: TRBJ1-1; V gene: TRBV28; CDR3 protein: ASTPTRGAPEAF
clone size: NA; J gene: TRBJ1-1; V gene: TRBV27; CDR3 protein: ASSLRGAKRAF
clone size: NA; J gene: TRBJ1-2; V gene: TRBV4-2; CDR3 protein: ASSQDLTYGYT
clone size: NA; J gene: TRBJ2-2; V gene: TRBV28; CDR3 protein: ASGPPGLNTGELF
clone size: NA; J gene: TRBJ1-1; V gene: TRBV5-4; CDR3 protein: ASSLAGQGGEAF
clone size: NA; J gene: TRBJ1-5; V gene: TRBV2; CDR3 protein: ASREDRNSNQPQH
clone size: NA; J gene: TRBJ2-2; V gene: TRBV19; CDR3 protein: ASSNPWTELFTGELF
clone size: NA; J gene: TRBJ1-3; V gene: TRBV28; CDR3 protein: ASRRPGNTIY
clone size: NA; J gene: TRBJ1-1; V gene: TRBV4-1; CDR3 protein: ASSQTTPLNTEAF
clone size: NA; J gene: TRBJ2-2; V gene: TRBV19; CDR3 protein: ASSTGTGWGTGELF
clone size: NA; J gene: TRBJ1-1; V gene: TRBV28; CDR3 protein: ASKESGNTEAF
clone size: NA; J gene: TRBJ1-5; V gene: TRBV7-2; CDR3 protein: ASSLTGTGGNQPQH
clone size: NA; J gene: TRBJ2-2; V gene: TRBV4-1; CDR3 protein: ASSQEQGFGELF
clone size: NA; J gene: TRBJ2-3; V gene: TRBV5-1; CDR3 protein: ASSPVREADTQY
clone size: NA; J gene: TRBJ1-1; V gene: TRBV7-2; CDR3 protein: ASRRGGSNTEAF
clone size: NA; J gene: TRBJ1-6; V gene: TRBV5-1; CDR3 protein: ASSLGQGADSPLH
clone size: NA; J gene: TRBJ2-1; V gene: TRBV13; CDR3 protein: ASSFLDSSYNEQF
clone size: once; J gene: TRBJ2-7; V gene: TRBV7-2; CDR3 protein: ASSYFGARTGEQY
clone size: once; J gene: TRBJ2-7; V gene: TRBV27; CDR3 protein: ASSSDRYEQY
clone size: NA; J gene: TRBJ2-4; V gene: TRBV19; CDR3 protein: ASSMDGLTLGKNIQY
clone size: NA; J gene: TRBJ2-1; V gene: TRBV10-3; CDR3 protein: AIKDKGLPNGEQF
clone size: NA; J gene: TRBJ2-7; V gene: TRBV6-5; CDR3 protein: ASSYRDKAYEQY
clone size: NA; J gene: TRBJ1-3; V gene: TRBV6-6; CDR3 protein: ASSYPEGNTIY
clone size: NA; J gene: TRBJ1-1; V gene: TRBV6-4; CDR3 protein: ASSDRGTGEGTEAF